This is a list of T cell receptor beta chains from one sample in a study of molecular identifiers for immune sequencing clone quantification. A single record per CDR3 protein comes from TCRdb applying MiXCR to the PCR reads. Found here are more than 450,000 distinct CDR3 sequences, about a fifth of them singletons; the top ten hold approximately 0.8%. Sequenced input: naive CD8+ T cells from blood, with Jurkat cell RNA spiked in. Receptors originate from a human donor in good health. Some libraries in this study had Jurkat cell RNA spiked in. Each CDR3 is given with its conserved first and last residue. A D gene is named only where the DNA matches it firmly. Not all rows give a size; the values are once, few, many and, for expanded clones, a class.

clone size: -
J gene: TRBJ2-3
V gene: TRBV27
CDR3 length: 16
D gene: TRBD2
CDR3 DNA: TGTGCCAGCAGTTTACCCAGCGGGGCCCACACAGATACGCAGTATTTT
CDR3 protein: CASSLPSGAHTDTQYF

clone size: -
J gene: TRBJ2-7
V gene: TRBV4-3
CDR3 length: 15
D gene: -
CDR3 DNA: TGCGCCAGCAGCCAAGCTCCTAGGGGGGTAGACGAGCAGTACTTC
CDR3 protein: CASSQAPRGVDEQYF

clone size: -
J gene: TRBJ2-3
V gene: TRBV9
CDR3 length: 15
D gene: -
CDR3 DNA: TGTGCCAGCAGCGTTGAGGGGGGGGATAGGGATACGCAGTATTTT
CDR3 protein: CASSVEGGDRDTQYF

clone size: -
J gene: TRBJ2-7
V gene: TRBV5-6
CDR3 length: 12
D gene: -
CDR3 DNA: TGTGCCAGCAGCTTGGACCGGGACGAGCAGTGCTTC
CDR3 protein: CASSLDRDEQCF

clone size: -
J gene: TRBJ2-2
V gene: TRBV6-2/TRBV6-3
CDR3 length: 14
D gene: -
CDR3 DNA: TGTGCCAGCAGTTACTGGAAGAACACCGGGGAGCTGTTTTTT
CDR3 protein: CASSYWKNTGELFF

clone size: few
J gene: TRBJ2-6
V gene: TRBV12-3/TRBV12-4
CDR3 length: 16
D gene: -
CDR3 DNA: TGTGCCAGCAGTTTTACCCTCATTACTGGGGCCGACGTCCTGACTTTC
CDR3 protein: CASSFTLITGADVLTF

clone size: many
J gene: TRBJ1-1
V gene: TRBV7-2
CDR3 length: 13
D gene: -
CDR3 DNA: TGTGCCAGCAGCTCCTGGGGGGCAGCTGAAGCTTTCTTT
CDR3 protein: CASSSWGAAEAFF

clone size: many
J gene: TRBJ2-3
V gene: TRBV28
CDR3 length: 16
D gene: TRBD1
CDR3 DNA: TGTGCCAGCAGTCCGGAGACAGGGGCTCGGACAGATACGCAGTATTTT
CDR3 protein: CASSPETGARTDTQYF

clone size: many
J gene: TRBJ2-5
V gene: TRBV14
CDR3 length: 13
D gene: -
CDR3 DNA: TGTGCCAGCAGCCAAGCACTACAAGAGACCCAGTACTTC
CDR3 protein: CASSQALQETQYF

clone size: many
J gene: TRBJ1-5
V gene: TRBV29-1
CDR3 length: 13
D gene: -
CDR3 DNA: TGCAGCGTTGCGACAGGCCCCAATCAGCCCCAGCATTTT
CDR3 protein: CSVATGPNQPQHF

clone size: many
J gene: TRBJ2-3
V gene: TRBV7-2
CDR3 length: 15
D gene: TRBD2
CDR3 DNA: TGTGCCAGCAGCTTAGGCGGGGGGGCAACAGATACGCAGTATTTT
CDR3 protein: CASSLGGGATDTQYF

clone size: many
J gene: TRBJ2-2
V gene: TRBV7-9
CDR3 length: 16
D gene: -
CDR3 DNA: TGTGCCAGCAGCCCCCTAATACCGGGCGGCACCGGGGAGCTGTTTTTT
CDR3 protein: CASSPLIPGGTGELFF

clone size: few
J gene: TRBJ2-5
V gene: TRBV9
CDR3 length: 14
D gene: -
CDR3 DNA: TGTGCCAGCAGCGACGGGCTAGCGCTAGAGACCCAGTACTTC
CDR3 protein: CASSDGLALETQYF

clone size: few
J gene: TRBJ2-5
V gene: TRBV13
CDR3 length: 16
D gene: -
CDR3 DNA: TGTGCCAGCAGCTCCGTCGAAGGGGAAAGAAAAGAGACCCAGTACTTC
CDR3 protein: CASSSVEGERKETQYF

clone size: -
J gene: TRBJ2-6
V gene: TRBV7-9
CDR3 length: 18
D gene: -
CDR3 DNA: TGTGCCATCCCGCATCTAGGGGGAATGATCTCTGGGGCCAACGTCCTGACTTTC
CDR3 protein: CAIPHLGGMISGANVLTF

clone size: -
J gene: TRBJ1-4
V gene: TRBV12-3/TRBV12-4
CDR3 length: 14
D gene: -
CDR3 DNA: TGTGCCAGCAGTTTGGAGGGGGTCGGTGAAAAACTGTTTTTT
CDR3 protein: CASSLEGVGEKLFF

clone size: -
J gene: TRBJ2-3
V gene: TRBV4-3
CDR3 length: 18
D gene: TRBD2
CDR3 DNA: TGCGCCAGCAGCCAATTCATCGGACTAGCGGTTAGCACAGATACGCAGTATTTT
CDR3 protein: CASSQFIGLAVSTDTQYF

clone size: -
J gene: TRBJ2-7
V gene: TRBV9
CDR3 length: 15
D gene: -
CDR3 DNA: TGTGTCAGCAGCGTTGAGGGGGGGGGTTCCTACGAGCAGTACTTC
CDR3 protein: CVSSVEGGGSYEQYF

clone size: few
J gene: TRBJ1-3
V gene: TRBV7-9
CDR3 length: 17
D gene: -
CDR3 DNA: TGTGCCAGCAGCTTTAGTGTGGCAGGCCCTTTCGGAAACACCATATATTTT
CDR3 protein: CASSFSVAGPFGNTIYF

clone size: few
J gene: TRBJ2-3
V gene: TRBV5-1
CDR3 length: 16
D gene: TRBD2
CDR3 DNA: TGCGCCAGCAGCTTGAGTGTAGCGGGAGGGTCCGATACGCAGTATTTT
CDR3 protein: CASSLSVAGGSDTQYF

clone size: many
J gene: TRBJ2-1
V gene: TRBV13
CDR3 length: 13
D gene: TRBD1
CDR3 DNA: TGTGCCAGCAGCTTAACAGGGGGACATGAGCAGTTCTTC
CDR3 protein: CASSLTGGHEQFF

clone size: -
J gene: TRBJ2-4
V gene: TRBV10-3
CDR3 length: 17
D gene: TRBD1
CDR3 DNA: TGTGCCATCAGTGATAGGGACAGGGAGACCGCCAAAAACATTCAGTACTTC
CDR3 protein: CAISDRDRETAKNIQYF

clone size: once
J gene: TRBJ2-7
V gene: TRBV11-2
CDR3 length: 13
D gene: TRBD1
CDR3 DNA: TGTGCCAGCAGCGACAGGGTGGCCTACGAGCAGTACTTC
CDR3 protein: CASSDRVAYEQYF

clone size: -
J gene: TRBJ1-1
V gene: TRBV5-1
CDR3 length: 14
D gene: TRBD1
CDR3 DNA: TGCGCCAGCCATGGACAGGCGGCTGGTACTGAAGCTTTCTTT
CDR3 protein: CASHGQAAGTEAFF

clone size: few
J gene: TRBJ2-7
V gene: TRBV28
CDR3 length: 13
D gene: -
CDR3 DNA: TGTGCCAGCAGTCTCACGCGATGTACGGAGCAGTACTTC
CDR3 protein: CASSLTRCTEQYF

clone size: few
J gene: TRBJ2-3
V gene: TRBV27
CDR3 length: 16
D gene: -
CDR3 DNA: TGTGCCAGCAGTTTATCGCTGGCTGTTAGCACAGATACGCAGTATTTT
CDR3 protein: CASSLSLAVSTDTQYF

clone size: many
J gene: TRBJ2-1
V gene: TRBV5-6
CDR3 length: 15
D gene: -
CDR3 DNA: TGTGCCAGCAGCTTGGACAGCAGGGCCTACAATGAGCAGTTCTTC
CDR3 protein: CASSLDSRAYNEQFF

clone size: -
J gene: TRBJ2-7
V gene: TRBV4-2
CDR3 length: 15
D gene: -
CDR3 DNA: TGTGCCAGCAACCTAGGACAGGGAGGGTCCTACGAGCAGTACTTC
CDR3 protein: CASNLGQGGSYEQYF

clone size: many
J gene: TRBJ2-7
V gene: TRBV27
CDR3 length: 15
D gene: -
CDR3 DNA: TGTGCCAGCAGTTTAAAAGGCAGGGGGGATTACGAGCAGTACTTC
CDR3 protein: CASSLKGRGDYEQYF

clone size: -
J gene: TRBJ1-4
V gene: TRBV4-1
CDR3 length: 14
D gene: -
CDR3 DNA: TGCGCCAGCAGCCAAGCCCCGGGGGGTGAAAAACTGTTTTTT
CDR3 protein: CASSQAPGGEKLFF

clone size: -
J gene: TRBJ1-1
V gene: TRBV7-9
CDR3 length: 12
D gene: -
CDR3 DNA: TGTGCCAGCGCCCCGGGCCATTCGGGAGCTTTCTTT
CDR3 protein: CASAPGHSGAFF

clone size: many
J gene: TRBJ2-2
V gene: TRBV29-1
CDR3 length: 14
D gene: -
CDR3 DNA: TGCAGCGTATTAGGGGGAGCGAACACCGGGGAGCTGTTTTTT
CDR3 protein: CSVLGGANTGELFF

clone size: many
J gene: TRBJ1-1
V gene: TRBV12-3/TRBV12-4
CDR3 length: 16
D gene: -
CDR3 DNA: TGTGCCAGCAGTTTTCGAGGGGTTAGGATGAACACTGAAGCTTTCTTT
CDR3 protein: CASSFRGVRMNTEAFF

clone size: few
J gene: TRBJ1-5
V gene: TRBV6-1
CDR3 length: 16
D gene: TRBD1
CDR3 DNA: TGTGCCAGCAGTGATTTTAGGACAGGGGGAGATCAGCCCCAGCATTTT
CDR3 protein: CASSDFRTGGDQPQHF

clone size: many
J gene: TRBJ1-4
V gene: TRBV7-2
CDR3 length: 15
D gene: TRBD1
CDR3 DNA: TGTGCCAGCAGCCCGGGACAGGGGGCCCGAGAAAAACTGTTTTTT
CDR3 protein: CASSPGQGAREKLFF

clone size: few
J gene: TRBJ2-7
V gene: TRBV6-6
CDR3 length: 15
D gene: -
CDR3 DNA: TGTGCCAGCAGTTACTCTTATGCGGCTAGCAACGAGCAGTACTTC
CDR3 protein: CASSYSYAASNEQYF

clone size: few
J gene: TRBJ1-2
V gene: TRBV30
CDR3 length: 13
D gene: -
CDR3 DNA: TGTGCCTGGAGTGAGGGAAACCACTATGGCTACACCTTC
CDR3 protein: CAWSEGNHYGYTF

clone size: -
J gene: TRBJ2-5
V gene: TRBV24-1
CDR3 length: 15
D gene: TRBD2
CDR3 DNA: TGTGCCACCAGTGAGGGGACTAGCGGGAGCGAGACCCAGTACTTC
CDR3 protein: CATSEGTSGSETQYF